This T cell receptor (beta chain) was observed in a study of cytotoxic CD8 clonotypes in ibrutinib-treated CLL. V lost 3 bases to trimming and J lost 0 bases, with 9 bases between them. CDR1 and CDR2 (germline): SGHTA, FQGNSA. This CDR3 region has 15 residues. Assay: immunoSEQ multiplex PCR; the TCRdb copy retains only in-frame clones and omits some. Seen here are approximately 130,000 clones, around 80% observed once, and the top ten hold about 3.3%. The source material was PBMCs, sampled after 24 months of ibrutinib treatment. V usage is TRBV7-2 and J usage is TRBJ1-5, with no clear D. The sequence derives from a human donor with chronic lymphocytic leukemia. The CDR3 sequence is CASSFLGYSNQPQHF. DNA of the CDR3: TGTGCCAGCAGCTTTTTGGGATATAGCAATCAGCCCCAGCATTTT.